The next 23 T cell receptor beta chains were all read from a single sample in a study of cytomegalovirus exposure and HLA in healthy donors. Vbeta (60) and Jbeta (13) primers were used in the PCR. Profiled with immunoSEQ multiplex PCR; TCRdb holds only in-frame clones, not every one. The sample carries approximately 150,000 clones, around two thirds recorded once. The sequenced sample consisted of PBMCs. Every receptor here comes from a man aged 25 to 40 in good health and CMV-seropositive.

The CDR3 reads CAGRGQGNDYGYTF. DNA of the CDR3: TGTGCCGGGCGGGGACAGGGAAACGACTATGGCTACACCTTC. J is TRBJ1-2 and V is TRBV19; 9 nucleotides agree with TRBD1. The V segment lost 11 bases and the J segment 3 bases; nucleotides outside the gene matches: 10. CDR3 length: 14 amino acids. Germline values: CDR1 LNHDA, CDR2 SQIVND (reference sequence). Drawing the rest from reference TRBV19 and TRBJ1-2, the complete variable domain is DGGITQSPKYLFRKEGQNVTLSCEQNLNHDAMYWYRQDPGQGLRLIYYSQIVNDFQKGDIAEGYSVSREKKESFPLTVTSAQKNPTAFYLCAGRGQGNDYGYTFGSGTRLTVV.

This sequence joins TRBV7-7 and TRBJ2-1, with a weak D call TRBD2 (5 bases). The V end lost 1 base, the J end lost 0 bases, and 10 bases lay between the germline ends. This CDR3 has 16 amino acids. CDR1 is SSHAT, CDR2 FNYEAQ, per germline (reference sequence). The CDR3 loop is CASSLDGKSSYNEQFF. CDR3 in DNA: TGTGCCAGCAGCTTAGACGGGAAGAGCTCCTACAATGAGCAGTTCTTC.

The V gene is TRBV9, the J gene TRBJ1-2; 8 nucleotides line up with TRBD1. In germline, CDR1 is SGDLS, CDR2 YYNGEE. V gave up 4 bases and J gave up 3 bases; unmatched junction bases: 5. CDR3 length: 14 amino acids. The CDR3 DNA sequence: TGTGCCAGCAGCCCAACGGGACAGGACTATGGCTACACCTTC. Translating it yields CASSPTGQDYGYTF.

This clone was counted between two and nine times. The chain combines TRBV28 with TRBJ1-4, with 7 bases fitting TRBD1. V lost 2 bases to trimming and J lost 8 bases; unmatched junction nucleotides: 5. The CDR3 runs 14 residues. Germline V gives CDR1 MDHEN, CDR2 SYDVKM. CDR3 in DNA: TGTGCCAGCAGTTTAAGGACAGGAACCGAAAAACTGTTTTTT. It is translated as CASSLRTGTEKLFF. Combining the CDR3 with reference TRBV28 and TRBJ1-4 gives the whole variable domain DVKVTQSSRYLVKRTGEKVFLECVQDMDHENMFWYRQDPGLGLRLIYFSYDVKMKEKGDIPEGYSVSREKKERFSLILESASTNQTSMYLCASSLRTGTEKLFFGSGTQLSVL.

J is TRBJ2-5 and V is TRBV5-4, with 10 bases fitting TRBD2. CDR1 and CDR2 from the germline V gene are SGHNT and YYREEE (reference sequence). This CDR3 spans 15 amino acids. V lost 2 bases to trimming and J lost 3 bases; unmatched junction nucleotides: 4. The CDR3 spells CASSFGGLAEETQYF. DNA for the CDR3: TGTGCCAGCAGCTTCGGCGGACTAGCGGAAGAGACCCAGTACTTC.

The V and J genes are TRBV4-1 and TRBJ2-7; TRBD2 matches at 7 bases. Trimming removed 3 bases from V and 8 bases from J; junction bases left unmatched: 16. Germline V gene sequence: CDR1 MGHRA, CDR2 YSYEKL. The CDR3 length is 16 residues. The DNA of the CDR3 is TGCGCCAGCAGCCACGCCTTTCTAGCGGAAGTTGGCAAGCAGTACTTC. It yields the protein CASSHAFLAEVGKQYF.

The chain has TRBV10-1 and TRBJ2-5; 10 nucleotides line up with TRBD2. The length of the CDR3 is 14 residues. Germline loops: CDR1 WNHNN, CDR2 SYGVQD (reference sequence). V was pared by 4 bases and J by 4 bases, with 3 bases of the junction left unmatched. CDR3 DNA sequence: TGCGCCAGCAGTGTAGCGGGAGGTGGAGAGACCCAGTACTTC. Its protein product is CASSVAGGGETQYF.

The CDR3 DNA reads as TGTGCCAGCAGCTTGGCCCTAGCGTCCTACGAGCAGTACTTC. The encoded protein is CASSLALASYEQYF. The chain is built from TRBV7-2 and TRBJ2-7; D perhaps matches TRBD2 (6 bases). V was pared by 3 bases and J by 1 base, with 10 bases between. There are 14 residues in the CDR3. Looked up from germline, CDR1 is SGHTA and CDR2 is FQGNSA.

The chain has TRBV7-2 and TRBJ1-2; D unclear. This CDR3 is 14 amino acids long. CDR1 is SGHTA and CDR2 is FQGNSA in the germline V gene. The V end lost 5 bases, the J end lost 2 bases, and 12 bases lay between the germline ends. In DNA, the CDR3 is TGTGCCAGCAGCACAGCTCCCTTAAACTATGGCTACACCTTC. Translation gives CASSTAPLNYGYTF.

V and J are TRBV18 and TRBJ1-5; perhaps TRBD1 as D (6 bases). CDR1 and CDR2 (germline): KGHSH, LQKENI. This CDR3 region has 13 residues. Trimming cost V 6 bases and J 5 bases, with 11 bases left between them. As DNA, the CDR3 is TGTGCCAGCTCTCCAGGGGCACATCAGCCCCAGCATTTT. Protein product: CASSPGAHQPQHF.

The chain combines TRBV4-1 with TRBJ2-1; maybe TRBD2 (5 bases). CDR1 MGHRA and CDR2 YSYEKL come from the germline V gene. With 1 base removed from V and 6 bases from J, the gap between germline ends came to 7 bases. CDR3 size: 13 residues. As DNA, the CDR3 is TGCGCCAGCAGCCAAGCAGGAGGCAATGAGCAGTTCTTC. Translation gives CASSQAGGNEQFF.

This clone appeared once. The chain links TRBV28 to TRBJ1-2, with TRBD1 matching over 11 bases. V dropped 8 bases and J dropped 6; count of bases not matched to a gene: 5. CDR3 size: 13 residues. Per germline, CDR1 MDHEN and CDR2 SYDVKM. CDR3 sequence: CASSGTGGDGYTF. The CDR3, as DNA: TGTGCCAGCTCCGGGACAGGGGGGGATGGCTACACCTTC.

In regard to this clone: The sample contains more than one DNA sequence encoding this CDR3. J is TRBJ2-6 and V is TRBV27; D might be TRBD1 (6 bases). Trimming removed 7 bases from V and 4 bases from J, with 11 bases in between. This CDR3 is built from 14 residues. The germline V gene has CDR1 MNHEY and CDR2 SMNVEV (reference sequence). The CDR3 here is CASTSRGGANVLTF. In nucleotides, the CDR3 is TGTGCCAGCACTTCAAGGGGGGGGGCCAACGTCCTGACTTTC.

A few counts support this clone. The chain is built from TRBV15 and TRBJ2-7; 11 bases match TRBD1. V was clipped by 0 bases and J by 5 bases; unmatched bases: 9. The length of the CDR3 is 17 residues. Germline-derived CDR1 and CDR2 are LNHNV and YYDKDF (reference sequence). CDR3 loop: CATSRDGPGTGGDEQYF. The CDR3 nucleotides are TGTGCCACCAGCAGAGATGGGCCCGGGACAGGGGGTGACGAGCAGTACTTC.

The V gene is TRBV11-2, the J gene TRBJ1-1; tentatively, D is TRBD1 (5 bases). The length of the CDR3 is 13 residues. Germline V gene lookup returns CDR1 SGHAT and CDR2 FQNNGV. V was trimmed by 4 bases and J by 3 bases, leaving 9 bases between them. CDR3 DNA: TGTGCCAGCAGCTGGGGCCCCCACACTGAAGCTTTCTTT. This translates into CASSWGPHTEAFF.

V and J are TRBV28 and TRBJ1-4; weak D call: TRBD1 (5 bases). Germline CDR1 MDHEN, CDR2 SYDVKM. The germline V and J ends were trimmed by 5 bases and 8 bases, with 15 bases remaining between them. There are 14 residues in the CDR3. For the CDR3, the DNA is TGTGCCAGCAGTCCAGGGCCCCTTCGGGAAAAACTGTTTTTT. Its translation: CASSPGPLREKLFF.

The chain combines TRBV30 with TRBJ1-1; D might be TRBD1 (6 bases). This CDR3 is built from 16 residues. The germline V gene encodes CDR1 GTSNPN and CDR2 SVGIG (reference sequence). Trimming shortened V by 1 base and J by 5 bases, and 20 bases separated the two germline ends. CDR3 bases: TGTGCCTGGAGTGGGGTTTTCGGGGGGGCCGGGACTGAAGCTTTCTTT. Amino acids: CAWSGVFGGAGTEAFF.

The table lists this clone with a count of one. The J gene is TRBJ2-1, the V gene TRBV10-1; 7 positions agree with TRBD2. This CDR3 is 15 amino acids long. Germline trimming cut 1 base from V and 3 bases from J; bases unmatched to any gene: 3. Per the germline V gene, CDR1 is WNHNN and CDR2 is SYGVQD (reference sequence). The CDR3 sequence: CASSEWASGYNEQFF. The CDR3 nucleotides are TGCGCCAGCAGTGAGTGGGCTAGCGGCTACAATGAGCAGTTCTTC.

This clone was seen more than once but under ten times. V usage is TRBV4-2 and J usage is TRBJ1-5; the match to TRBD1 covers 7 bases. The germline gives CDR1 LGHNA, CDR2 YNFKEQ. J lost 3 bases, V lost 3 bases, and 5 bases had no gene match. CDR3 length: 15 residues. The CDR3 loop reads CASSQQTGPNQPQHF. CDR3 coding DNA: TGTGCCAGCAGCCAGCAGACAGGGCCCAATCAGCCCCAGCATTTT.

A few counts support this clone. J is TRBJ2-2 and V is TRBV2; TRBD1 aligns across 7 bases. Germline CDR1 reads SNHLY; CDR2 reads FYNNEI. V lost 10 bases and J lost 6; bases outside the gene matches: 14. The CDR3 length is 15 residues. In nucleotides, the CDR3 is TGTGCCATCCTCGACAGGGACCTTAAATCCGGGGAGCTGTTTTTT. Protein product: CAILDRDLKSGELFF.

J is TRBJ2-3 and V is TRBV11-2; D gene uncertain. CDR1 is SGHAT and CDR2 is FQNNGV in the germline V gene. The CDR3 is 13 residues long. Trimming pared 9 bases from V and 0 bases from J, leaving 10 bases between. The CDR3: CASCRISTDTQYF. CDR3 nucleotides: TGTGCCAGTTGTAGAATTAGCACAGATACGCAGTATTTT.

This clone occurred a few times. The chain joins TRBV7-3 to TRBJ2-5; D unclear. Germline CDR1 is SGHTA and CDR2 is FQGTGA. The CDR3 spans 13 residues. The V gene lost 2 bases and the J gene lost 5 bases, with 9 bases spanning the gap. The CDR3 bases are TGTGCCAGCAGCTTATTACCGGAGGAGACCCAGTACTTC. The encoded protein is CASSLLPEETQYF.

This clone was counted a few times. The chain employs TRBV18 and TRBJ1-2; TRBD1 matches 7 bases. Germline CDR1 and CDR2: KGHSH and LQKENI. This CDR3 has 15 residues. With V trimmed by 3 bases and J by 8 bases, 12 bases remained unmatched. CDR3 coding DNA: TGTGCCAGCTCACCGGGTCAGGGGGAGGATGGCGGCTACACCTTC. This sequence encodes CASSPGQGEDGGYTF.